One T cell receptor beta chain is described in this entry. The sample originates from a study of control samples from healthy donors and cancer patients. V dropped 2 bases and J dropped 5 bases, with 9 bases sitting between them. CDR1 and CDR2 from the germline V gene are MNHNS and SASEGT. The CDR3 spans 13 residues. Assay used: immunoSEQ multiplex PCR; TCRdb lists only in-frame clones, some missing. The table records 80,000 or so clones, 85% to 95% of them present only once. This TCR came from an older woman in good health. The sample taken for sequencing was blood. This chain links TRBV6-1 with TRBJ2-5; no clear D gene. The DNA of the CDR3 is TGTGCCAGCAGTGAACCGGGCCGCGAGACCCAGTACTTC. Encoded protein: CASSEPGRETQYF.